This TCR beta chain was captured by sequencing in a study of Ad26.COV2.S vaccination and SARS-CoV-2 variants. Trimming took off 4 bases at V and 10 bases at J, with 12 bases between the two ends. CDR1 SGDLS and CDR2 YYNGEE come from the germline V gene. This CDR3 has 12 residues. Method: immunoSEQ multiplex PCR; TCRdb's copy keeps in-frame clones and lacks some. Of about 400,000 clones listed, about 89% are singletons. Noted treatment: 19 received Ad26.COV2.S at low or high dose, single or two shots; about five received placebo; per-sample allocation not given. Material that was analyzed had been drawn on day 63 after the first vaccine or placebo injection.

Sequencing was performed on peripheral blood, taken in a trial of Ad26.COV2.S vaccine versus placebo. This chain joins TRBV9 and TRBJ2-1, with D perhaps matching TRBD2 (6 bases). The TCR comes from a person between 18 and 65 years old who received the Ad26.COV2.S COVID-19 vaccine or a placebo. The CDR3 bases are TGTGCCAGCAGCTCAGGCGCGGGGGAGCAGTTCTTC. Protein: CASSSGAGEQFF. Complete variable domain (other parts from reference TRBV9 and TRBJ2-1): DSGVTQTPKHLITATGQRVTLRCSPRSGDLSVYWYQQSLDQGLQFLIQYYNGEERAKGNILERFSAQQFPDLHSELNLSSLELGDSALYFCASSSGAGEQFFGPGTRLTVL.